This T cell receptor beta chain was sequenced for a study of memory CD4+ T cells and cytomegalovirus serostatus. In the study overall: This sample comes from healthy Belgian adults, fewer than 10 CMV seropositive, some 22 seronegative.

Unmatched junction bases numbered 11, after V lost 3 bases and J lost 3 bases. Germline V lookup: CDR1 GTSNPN, CDR2 SVGIG (reference sequence). CDR3 length equals 16 residues. Here immunoSEQ multiplex PCR was the method, and the copy in TCRdb shows in-frame clones only, minus some. The table records under 65,000 clones, around 80% of them present only once. The sort gate was single viable CD3+CD4+CD8-CD45RO+ cells for memory CD4+ T cells. The TCR sequence derives from an adult in good health and CMV-seronegative. J is TRBJ2-3 and V is TRBV30; 8 bases match TRBD1. The sequencing sample was made of memory CD4+ T cells from blood. The CDR3 here is CAWRVGTGAPTDTQYF. The CDR3 nucleotides read TGTGCCTGGAGGGTTGGGACAGGTGCGCCTACAGATACGCAGTATTTT.